Shown below are 20 T cell receptor beta chains from a single sample sequenced in a study of blood T cell repertoires in COVID-19. Libraries were prepared by immunoSEQ multiplex PCR; TCRdb keeps only in-frame clonotypes and omits some of them. This repertoire shows a few hundred thousand clones, about 90% found once; its top ten account for about 2.9%. Sequencing input: peripheral blood. All receptors come from a woman aged 25 to 45 with COVID-19, enrolled during active disease.

The rearrangement joins TRBV6-5 to TRBJ1-1; 8 nucleotides match TRBD1. Germline V gene data show CDR1 as MNHEY and CDR2 as SVGAGI. The CDR3 has 11 residues. V lost 2 bases and J lost 10; bases outside the gene matches: 0. In nucleotides, the CDR3 is TGTGCCAGCAGTTACGACAGGGGAGCTTTCTTT. Translation gives CASSYDRGAFF.

The rearrangement links TRBV18 to TRBJ1-5; D perhaps matches TRBD1 (5 bases). The CDR3 covers 15 residues. Germline CDR1 and CDR2: KGHSH and LQKENI. Trimming removed 2 bases at V and 5 bases at J, with 13 bases between. The CDR3 loop is CASSPVQGTDQPQHF. CDR3 sequence (DNA): TGTGCCAGCTCACCAGTGCAGGGTACGGATCAGCCCCAGCATTTT.

In DNA form, the CDR3 reads TGTGCCAGCAGCTCAGGACTAGCGGGGGACTACTACAATGAGCAGTTCTTC. Amino acid sequence: CASSSGLAGDYYNEQFF. The chain links TRBV11-2 to TRBJ2-1, with 13 positions matching TRBD2. The ends lost 4 bases at V and 3 bases at J; junction bases unmatched: 6. CDR3 length equals 17 residues. Per germline, CDR1 SGHAT and CDR2 FQNNGV. Full variable domain (remainder filled in from reference TRBV11-2 and TRBJ2-1): EAGVAQSPRYKIIEKRQSVAFWCNPISGHATLYWYQQILGQGPKLLIQFQNNGVVDDSQLPKDRFSAERLKGVDSTLKIQPAKLEDSAVYLCASSSGLAGDYYNEQFFGPGTRLTVL.

The genes are TRBV10-2 and TRBJ1-4, with D perhaps matching TRBD1 (6 bases). V lost 8 bases, J lost 5 bases, and 15 bases lay in between. CDR1 and CDR2 from the germline V gene are WSHSY and SAAADI. The CDR3 extends over 14 amino acids. The CDR3, as DNA: TGCGCCAGCGGCCCCAGGGGCGGGAATGAAAAACTGTTTTTT. It codes for CASGPRGGNEKLFF.

This sequence joins TRBV13 and TRBJ1-6; no reliable D call. This CDR3 has 13 residues. V was clipped by 2 bases and J by 9 bases, with 8 bases between them. The germline gives CDR1 PRHDT, CDR2 FYEKMQ (reference sequence). CDR3 loop: CASSLMAGSPLHF. CDR3 bases: TGTGCCAGCAGCTTAATGGCGGGTTCACCCCTCCACTTT.

The V call is TRBV7-8, the J call TRBJ1-3, with a tentative D call TRBD1 (5 bases). CDR3 length: 17 amino acids. V was clipped by 1 base and J by 4 bases, with 17 bases between them. CDR1 SGHVS and CDR2 FQNEAQ come from the germline V gene. The CDR3 is CASSLERAGGSGNTIYF. CDR3 DNA: TGTGCCAGCAGCTTAGAGAGGGCCGGGGGTTCAGGAAACACCATATATTTT.

The chain is built from TRBV5-4 and TRBJ2-1, with TRBD2 matching over 8 bases. Germline trimming cut 4 bases from V and 2 bases from J; bases unmatched to any gene: 8. This CDR3 has 16 residues. The germline V gene has CDR1 SGHNT and CDR2 YYREEE (reference sequence). For the CDR3, the DNA is TGTGCCAGCAGCCCGAAATATAGCGGGGCCTACAATGAGCAGTTCTTC. It translates to CASSPKYSGAYNEQFF.

The chain uses TRBV11-2 and TRBJ2-2, with a weak D call TRBD1 (5 bases). Germline values: CDR1 SGHAT, CDR2 FQNNGV. This CDR3 is built from 13 residues. Deletions cut 2 bases from V and 6 bases from J, with 7 bases between. CDR3 protein: CASSLQGSGELFF. The CDR3 coding sequence is TGTGCCAGCAGCTTACAGGGTTCCGGGGAGCTGTTTTTT.

The rearrangement joins TRBV29-1 to TRBJ2-3; tentatively, D is TRBD2 (6 bases). The V end was cut by 8 bases, the J end by 8 bases, with 23 bases between. The germline gives CDR1 SQVTM, CDR2 ANQGSEA. The CDR3 has 14 amino acids. In nucleotides, the CDR3 is TGCAGCTCGGGGACTCGCCTCGCCGGAGGTACGCAGTATTTT. Translated, it gives CSSGTRLAGGTQYF.

The chain links TRBV6-5 to TRBJ1-1; 7 nucleotides agree with TRBD1. With 6 bases clipped from V and 1 base from J, the junction kept 8 bases outside the gene matches. CDR3 length equals 15 residues. Germline V lookup: CDR1 MNHEY, CDR2 SVGAGI. CDR3 protein: CASSIYRGPNTEAFF. Written as DNA, the CDR3 is TGTGCCAGCAGCATATACAGGGGCCCGAACACTGAAGCTTTCTTT.

The chain links TRBV5-4 to TRBJ2-1, with 10 bases lining up with TRBD2. CDR3 size: 15 residues. The V segment lost 7 bases and the J segment 9 bases; nucleotides outside the gene matches: 13. Germline V lookup: CDR1 SGHNT, CDR2 YYREEE (reference sequence). In DNA form, the CDR3 reads TGTGCCAGCCGACCGAGCGGGGGGGCTTTCGGTGAGCAGTTCTTC. Protein sequence: CASRPSGGAFGEQFF. The full variable domain, with the rest looked up from reference TRBV5-4 and TRBJ2-1, is ETGVTQSPTHLIKTRGQQVTLRCSSQSGHNTVSWYQQALGQGPQFIFQYYREEENGRGNFPPRFSGLQFPNYSSELNVNALELDDSALYLCASRPSGGAFGEQFFGPGTRLTVL.

The CDR3 loop is CASSLGQGASDEQFF. The DNA for the CDR3 is TGTGCCAGCAGCTTAGGGCAGGGGGCGAGCGATGAGCAGTTCTTC. V is TRBV7-9 and J is TRBJ2-1, with TRBD1 matching over 8 bases. Losses at the gene ends were 1 base for V and 8 bases for J; bases not matched to a gene: 7. The CDR3 loop spans 15 amino acids. In germline, CDR1 is SEHNR, CDR2 FQNEAQ (reference sequence).

V is TRBV3-1 (or the pseudogene TRBV3-2) and J is TRBJ2-2, with D perhaps matching TRBD1 (6 bases). V was trimmed by 2 bases and J by 3 bases, leaving 10 bases between them. The length of the CDR3 is 15 residues. Germline CDR1 reads LGHDT; CDR2 reads YNNKEL (reference sequence). CDR3 amino acids: CASSQPDSYTGELFF. CDR3 DNA sequence: TGTGCCAGCAGCCAACCGGACAGTTACACCGGGGAGCTGTTTTTT.

The CDR3 region has the DNA TGTGCCAGCAGCTTAGGGTACAGGTCTACTCGTGATGGCTACACCTTC. Encoded protein: CASSLGYRSTRDGYTF. The rearrangement uses TRBV7-8 and TRBJ1-2; possible D gene TRBD1, 5 bases. Germline-derived CDR1 and CDR2 are SGHVS and FQNEAQ. V was cut by 1 base and J by 6 bases, with 18 bases left in between. The CDR3 is 16 residues long.

The V gene is TRBV5-1, the J gene TRBJ1-3, with unresolved D. V lost 3 bases to trimming and J lost 0 bases, with 10 bases between them. This CDR3 is 15 amino acids long. CDR1 and CDR2 from the germline V gene are SGHRS and YFSETQ. As DNA, the CDR3 is TGCGCCAGCAGCTCAGGCAGGCCCTCTGGAAACACCATATATTTT. This sequence encodes CASSSGRPSGNTIYF.

This chain connects TRBV3-1 (or the pseudogene TRBV3-2) to TRBJ2-3; possibly TRBD1 for D (6 bases). This CDR3 spans 14 amino acids. Between the trimmed V and J ends, which lost 6 bases and 0 bases, there was a span of 10 bases. The V gene's germline CDR1 is LGHDT and CDR2 YNNKEL (reference sequence). Here the CDR3 reads CASRPGQSTDTQYF. CDR3 nucleotides: TGTGCCAGCAGACCTGGACAGAGCACAGATACGCAGTATTTT.

This sequence joins TRBV9 and TRBJ2-7; D might be TRBD2 (6 bases). This CDR3 comprises 15 residues. The germline V gene encodes CDR1 SGDLS and CDR2 YYNGEE. V was clipped by 1 base and J by 4 bases, with 15 bases between them. For the CDR3, the DNA is TGTGCCAGCAGCGTATTTGATGGTCGGGGGTACGAGCAGTACTTC. Residues: CASSVFDGRGYEQYF. The variable domain in full, completed from reference TRBV9 and TRBJ2-7, reads DSGVTQTPKHLITATGQRVTLRCSPRSGDLSVYWYQQSLDQGLQFLIQYYNGEERAKGNILERFSAQQFPDLHSELNLSSLELGDSALYFCASSVFDGRGYEQYFGPGTRLTVT.

The J gene is TRBJ2-2, the V gene TRBV7-2; TRBD2 agrees at 7 bases. The CDR3 covers 16 residues. The V gene's germline CDR1 is SGHTA and CDR2 FQGNSA. The V and J ends lost 1 base and 4 bases, in that order; junction bases with no gene match: 6. The CDR3 DNA sequence: TGTGCCAGCAGCTTAGACGGCGGGAGCGGCACCGGGGAGCTGTTTTTT. Amino acids: CASSLDGGSGTGELFF.

This clone was counted once. The chain has TRBV28 and TRBJ2-7, with 10 bases aligning to TRBD1. The junction had 4 bases not matched to a gene; V was cut back by 4 bases and J by 4 bases. Germline assignment: CDR1 MDHEN and CDR2 SYDVKM. The CDR3 extends over 14 amino acids. The CDR3 sequence is CASSSDRGRYEQYF. The CDR3 DNA follows: TGTGCCAGCAGTTCGGACAGGGGGAGATACGAGCAGTACTTC.

V and J are TRBV27 and TRBJ1-2, with D perhaps TRBD1 (5 bases). Trimming took off 8 bases at V and 7 bases at J, with 17 bases between the two ends. The V gene's germline CDR1 is MNHEY and CDR2 SMNVEV (reference sequence). CDR3 length: 13 amino acids. CDR3: CASGTGLSPGYTF. DNA of the CDR3: TGTGCCAGCGGCACGGGACTAAGCCCTGGCTACACCTTC.